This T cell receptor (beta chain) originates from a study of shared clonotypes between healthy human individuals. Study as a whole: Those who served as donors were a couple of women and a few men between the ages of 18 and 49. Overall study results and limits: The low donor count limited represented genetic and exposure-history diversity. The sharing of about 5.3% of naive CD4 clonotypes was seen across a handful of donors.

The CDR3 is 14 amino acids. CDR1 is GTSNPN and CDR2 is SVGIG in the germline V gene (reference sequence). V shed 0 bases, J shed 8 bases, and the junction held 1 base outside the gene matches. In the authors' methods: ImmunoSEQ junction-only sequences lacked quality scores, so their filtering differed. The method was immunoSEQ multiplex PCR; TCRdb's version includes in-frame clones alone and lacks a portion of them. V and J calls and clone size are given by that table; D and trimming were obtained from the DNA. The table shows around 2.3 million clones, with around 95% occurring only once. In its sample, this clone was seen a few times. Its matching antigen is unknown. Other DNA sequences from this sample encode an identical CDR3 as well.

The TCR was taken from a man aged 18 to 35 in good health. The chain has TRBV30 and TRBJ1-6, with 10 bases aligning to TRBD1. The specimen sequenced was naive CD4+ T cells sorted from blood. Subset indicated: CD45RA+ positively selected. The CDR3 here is CAWSVGQGDSPLHF. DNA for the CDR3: TGTGCCTGGAGTGTAGGACAGGGGGATTCACCCCTCCACTTT.